This T cell receptor (beta chain) was observed in a study of identical twins. TCRdb called the 5' RACE reads again in MiXCR, with one record for every CDR3 protein. The sample shows some 240,000 distinct CDR3 sequences, roughly 8.7% of them seen only once. Note on this clonotype: Its antigen is not known.

Regarding the study as a whole: High-abundance cord blood beta clonotypes had fewer insertions; memory repertoires showed none. An excess of low generation probability was shown by twin-shared out-of-frame alpha sequences.

The data also belong to a second study, concerning yellow fever vaccine responses in identical twins.

The TCR comes from a woman aged 18-35 years in good health. The sequencing input was CD8+ T cells sorted from blood.

CDR3 sequence: CASSLAGGPAGELFF. In nucleotides, the CDR3 is TGTGCCAGCAGCTTAGCGGGGGGGCCGGCCGGGGAGCTGTTTTTT. The chain combines TRBV7-3 with TRBJ2-2, with 9 bases matching TRBD2. V shed 2 bases, J shed 6 bases, and the junction held 4 bases outside the gene matches. Germline values: CDR1 SGHTA, CDR2 FQGTGA. The length of the CDR3 is 15 residues.